This T cell receptor beta chain was retrieved from a study of siplizumab effects on memory and regulatory T cells. The study's findings and limits: Proliferating siplizumab-cultured Tregs lacked confirmed suppressive function. Naive T cells apparently outstripped memory cells in diversity and seemed major alloresponse contributors.

Worth noting for this clone: Its antigen remains unidentified.

This CDR3 is built from 15 residues. Trimming cost V 0 bases and J 4 bases, with 9 bases left between them. Germline-derived CDR1 and CDR2 are LNHDA and SQIVND (reference sequence). The method was immunoSEQ multiplex PCR; TCRdb's version includes in-frame clones alone and lacks a portion of them. The data show 95,000 to 110,000 clones, 85% to 95% seen once. The sequenced sample consisted of Tregs sorted from blood. The sequence derives from a human donor in good health. The gene calls are TRBV19 and TRBJ2-2; D uncertain. The CDR3 sequence is CASSIDQTSTGELFF. As DNA, the CDR3 is TGTGCCAGTAGTATAGATCAGACAAGCACCGGGGAGCTGTTTTTT.